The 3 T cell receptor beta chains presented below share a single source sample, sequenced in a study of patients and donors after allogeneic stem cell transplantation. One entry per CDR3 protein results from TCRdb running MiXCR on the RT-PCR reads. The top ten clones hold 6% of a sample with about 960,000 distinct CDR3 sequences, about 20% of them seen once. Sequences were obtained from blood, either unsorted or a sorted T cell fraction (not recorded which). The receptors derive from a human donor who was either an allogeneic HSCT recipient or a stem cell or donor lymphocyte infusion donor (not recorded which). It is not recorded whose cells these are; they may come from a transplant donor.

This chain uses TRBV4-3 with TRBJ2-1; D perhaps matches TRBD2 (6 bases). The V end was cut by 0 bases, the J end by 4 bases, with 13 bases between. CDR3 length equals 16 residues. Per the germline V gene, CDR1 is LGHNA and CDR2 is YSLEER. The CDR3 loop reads CASSQDRDSGYNEQFF. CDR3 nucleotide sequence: TGCGCCAGCAGCCAAGACAGGGACTCGGGATACAATGAGCAGTTCTTC.

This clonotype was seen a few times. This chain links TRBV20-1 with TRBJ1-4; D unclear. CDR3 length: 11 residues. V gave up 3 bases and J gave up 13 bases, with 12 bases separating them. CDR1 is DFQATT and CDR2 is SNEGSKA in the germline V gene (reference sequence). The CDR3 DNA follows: TGCAGTGCTAGTTCTGGGATCGGACTGTTTTTT. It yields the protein CSASSGIGLFF.

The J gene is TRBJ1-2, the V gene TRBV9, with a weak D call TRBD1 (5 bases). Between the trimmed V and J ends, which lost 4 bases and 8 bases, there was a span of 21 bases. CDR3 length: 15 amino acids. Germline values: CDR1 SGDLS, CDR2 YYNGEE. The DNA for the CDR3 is TGTGCCAGCAGCACCTACTCCTGGGGCCAAGGAGGCTACACCTTC. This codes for CASSTYSWGQGGYTF.